This T cell receptor (beta chain) was found in a study of Ad26.COV2.S vaccination and SARS-CoV-2 variants. Study overall: By the intramuscular route, Ad26.COV2.S was given once, or twice 56 days apart. Study results and limitations: Whether participants received vaccine or placebo, their non-spike TCR breadth was similar. The study found higher spike-specific TCR breadth in vaccine than placebo recipients.

TCRdb keeps only in-frame clones here, not all; method: immunoSEQ multiplex PCR. The table lists some 250,000 clones, around nine tenths of them singletons. Germline V lookup: CDR1 LNHDA, CDR2 SQIVND (reference sequence). Between the trimmed V and J ends, which lost 3 bases and 4 bases, there was a span of 12 bases. The CDR3 covers 15 residues. Regarding treatment: roughly 20 received Ad26.COV2.S at low or high dose, single or two shots; about five received placebo; per-sample allocation not given. Day 63 following the first vaccine or placebo injection was when the samples were taken. The shot given was an Ad26 vector that makes Wuhan-strain SARS-CoV-2 spike. Comment on this clone: Its cognate antigen is unknown.

The source material was peripheral blood, sampled in a trial of Ad26.COV2.S vaccine versus placebo. This chain connects TRBV19 to TRBJ2-2; no clear D gene. The TCR sequence derives from a person aged 18-60 years who received the Ad26.COV2.S COVID-19 vaccine or a placebo. The CDR3 loop is CASSILVQPTGELFF. The CDR3, as DNA: TGTGCCAGTAGTATTTTAGTACAACCCACCGGGGAGCTGTTTTTT.